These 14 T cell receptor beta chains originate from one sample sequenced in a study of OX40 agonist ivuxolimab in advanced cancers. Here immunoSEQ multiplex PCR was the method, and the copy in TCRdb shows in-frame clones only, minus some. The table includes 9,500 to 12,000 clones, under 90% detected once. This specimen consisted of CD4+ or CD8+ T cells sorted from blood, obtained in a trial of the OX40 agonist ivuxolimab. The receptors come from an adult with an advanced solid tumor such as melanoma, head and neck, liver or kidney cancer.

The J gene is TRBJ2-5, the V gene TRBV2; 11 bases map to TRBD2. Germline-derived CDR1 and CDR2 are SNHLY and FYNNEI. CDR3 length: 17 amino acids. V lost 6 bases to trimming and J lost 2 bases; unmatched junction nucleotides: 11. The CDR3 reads CASSPGTSGTLQETQYF. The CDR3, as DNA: TGTGCCAGCAGCCCCGGGACTAGCGGAACCCTTCAAGAGACCCAGTACTTC.

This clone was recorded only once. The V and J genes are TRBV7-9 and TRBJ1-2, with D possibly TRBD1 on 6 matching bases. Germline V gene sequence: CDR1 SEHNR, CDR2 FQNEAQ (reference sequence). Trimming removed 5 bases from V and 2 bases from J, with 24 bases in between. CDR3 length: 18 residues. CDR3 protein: CASSPAKGGQRRNYGYTF. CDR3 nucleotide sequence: TGTGCCAGCAGCCCCGCCAAAGGAGGACAGAGAAGGAACTATGGCTACACCTTC.

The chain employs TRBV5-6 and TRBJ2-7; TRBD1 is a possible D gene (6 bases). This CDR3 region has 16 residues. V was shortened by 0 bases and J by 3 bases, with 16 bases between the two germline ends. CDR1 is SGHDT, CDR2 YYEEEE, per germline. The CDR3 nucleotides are TGTGCCAGCAGCTTGGGGACCGGGACACAAAGCTACGAGCAGTACTTC. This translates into CASSLGTGTQSYEQYF.

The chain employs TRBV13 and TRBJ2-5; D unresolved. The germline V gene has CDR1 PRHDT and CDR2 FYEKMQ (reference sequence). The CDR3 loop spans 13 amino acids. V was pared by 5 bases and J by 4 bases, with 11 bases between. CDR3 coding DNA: TGTGCCAGCAGCCGTAACCAAGGAGAGACCCAGTACTTC. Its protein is CASSRNQGETQYF.

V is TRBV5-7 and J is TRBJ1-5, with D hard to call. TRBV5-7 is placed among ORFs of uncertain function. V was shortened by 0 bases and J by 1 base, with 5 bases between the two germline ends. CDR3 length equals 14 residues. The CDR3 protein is CASSLGGSNQPQHF. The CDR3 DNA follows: TGTGCCAGCAGCTTGGGAGGGAGCAATCAGCCCCAGCATTTT.

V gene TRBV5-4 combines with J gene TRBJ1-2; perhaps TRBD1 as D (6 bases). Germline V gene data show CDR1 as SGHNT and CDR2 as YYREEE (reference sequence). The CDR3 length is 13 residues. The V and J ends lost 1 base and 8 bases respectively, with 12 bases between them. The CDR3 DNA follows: TGTGCCAGCAGCTTGTGGGGGGCGGGAGGCTACACCTTC. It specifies CASSLWGAGGYTF. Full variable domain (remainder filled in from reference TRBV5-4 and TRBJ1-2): ETGVTQSPTHLIKTRGQQVTLRCSSQSGHNTVSWYQQALGQGPQFIFQYYREEENGRGNFPPRFSGLQFPNYSSELNVNALELDDSALYLCASSLWGAGGYTFGSGTRLTVV.

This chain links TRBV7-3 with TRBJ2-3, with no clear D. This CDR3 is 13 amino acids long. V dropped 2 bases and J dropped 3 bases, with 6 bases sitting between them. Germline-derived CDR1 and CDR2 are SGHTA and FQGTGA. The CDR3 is CASSLYITDTQYF. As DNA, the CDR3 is TGTGCCAGCAGCTTATACATTACAGATACGCAGTATTTT. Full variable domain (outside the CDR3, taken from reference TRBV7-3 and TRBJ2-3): GAGVSQTPSNKVTEKGKYVELRCDPISGHTALYWYRQSLGQGPEFLIYFQGTGAADDSGLPNDRFFAVRPEGSVSTLKIQRTERGDSAVYLCASSLYITDTQYFGPGTRLTVL.

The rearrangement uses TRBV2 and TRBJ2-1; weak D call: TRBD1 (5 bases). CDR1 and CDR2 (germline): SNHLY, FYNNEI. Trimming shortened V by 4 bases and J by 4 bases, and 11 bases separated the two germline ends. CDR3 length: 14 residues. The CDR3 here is CASSANRQYNEQFF. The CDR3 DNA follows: TGTGCCAGCAGTGCCAACAGGCAATACAATGAGCAGTTCTTC.

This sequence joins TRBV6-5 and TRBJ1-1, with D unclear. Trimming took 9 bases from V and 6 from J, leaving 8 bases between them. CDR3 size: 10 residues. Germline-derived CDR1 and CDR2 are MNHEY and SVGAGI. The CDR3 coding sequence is TGTGCCAGAAGACCCTCTGAAGCTTTCTTT. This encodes CARRPSEAFF.

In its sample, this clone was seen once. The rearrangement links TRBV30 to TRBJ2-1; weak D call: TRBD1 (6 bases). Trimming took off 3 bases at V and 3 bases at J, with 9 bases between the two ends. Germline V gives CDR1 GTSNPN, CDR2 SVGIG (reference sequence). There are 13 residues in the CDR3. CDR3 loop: CAWSGDNYNEQFF. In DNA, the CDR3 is TGTGCCTGGAGCGGGGACAACTACAATGAGCAGTTCTTC.

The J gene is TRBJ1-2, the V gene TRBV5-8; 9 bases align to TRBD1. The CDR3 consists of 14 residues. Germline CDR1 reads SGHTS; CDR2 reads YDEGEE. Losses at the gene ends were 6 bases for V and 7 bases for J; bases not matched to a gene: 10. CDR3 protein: CASISGTGMAGYTF. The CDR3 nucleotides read TGTGCCAGCATCTCGGGGACAGGGATGGCTGGCTACACCTTC.

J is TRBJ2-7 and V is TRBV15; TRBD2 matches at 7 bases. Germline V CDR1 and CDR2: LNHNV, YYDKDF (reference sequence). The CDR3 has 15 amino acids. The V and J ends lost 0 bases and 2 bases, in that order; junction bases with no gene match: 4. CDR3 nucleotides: TGTGCCACCAGCAGAGAGAAGCGGGGTACCTACGAGCAGTACTTC. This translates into CATSREKRGTYEQYF. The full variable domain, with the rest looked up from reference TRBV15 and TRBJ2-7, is DAMVIQNPRYQVTQFGKPVTLSCSQTLNHNVMYWYQQKSSQAPKLLFHYYDKDFNNEADTPDNFQSRRPNTSFCFLDIRSPGLGDTAMYLCATSREKRGTYEQYFGPGTRLTVT.

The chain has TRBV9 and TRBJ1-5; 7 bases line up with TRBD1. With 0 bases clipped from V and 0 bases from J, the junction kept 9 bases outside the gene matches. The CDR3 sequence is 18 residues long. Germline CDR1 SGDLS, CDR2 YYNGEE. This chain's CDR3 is CASSVGGGDRFSNQPQHF. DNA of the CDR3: TGTGCCAGCAGCGTAGGAGGGGGGGACAGATTTAGCAATCAGCCCCAGCATTTT.

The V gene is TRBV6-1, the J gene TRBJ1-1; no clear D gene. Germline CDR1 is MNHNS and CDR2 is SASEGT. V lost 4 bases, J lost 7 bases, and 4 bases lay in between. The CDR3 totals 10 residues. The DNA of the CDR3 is TGTGCCAGCAGTGCCCTTGAAGCTTTCTTT. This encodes CASSALEAFF.